The following is a T cell receptor (beta chain) sequence with its context. What it binds is not known. The PCR had 60 Vbeta and 13 Jbeta primers. TCRdb's copy holds only in-frame clones and misses some; the assay was immunoSEQ multiplex PCR. The sample yields some 140,000 clones, of which the top ten take up approximately 1.9%. V lost 5 bases and J lost 7; bases outside the gene matches: 10. The CDR3 has 14 residues. CDR1 is SGDLS and CDR2 is YYNGEE in the germline V gene. The sample originates from a study of cytomegalovirus exposure and HLA in healthy donors. Study-level points and caveats: What a later analysis showed was that several of the most significant clusters appeared linked to common viral pathogens.

Source material: PBMCs. The receptor was isolated from a woman in her sixties in good health and CMV-seronegative. The J gene is TRBJ2-7, the V gene TRBV9; 9 bases line up with TRBD2. CDR3 loop: CASSARVLAGEQYF. In nucleotides, the CDR3 is TGTGCCAGCAGTGCAAGAGTCCTAGCGGGAGAGCAGTACTTC.